This T cell receptor (beta chain) derives from a study of OX40 agonist ivuxolimab in advanced cancers. General study results and limits: Relatively little clonal expansion, among the lowest observed, appeared in partial responders at 0.1-3.0 mg/kg. Low normalized T-cell clonal expansion was also seen in some nonresponders. Researchers did not establish what antigens the expanded peripheral T cells target.

Measured with immunoSEQ multiplex PCR; TCRdb has only the in-frame clones, and not every one. The sample consists of about 88,000 clones, more than 80% of them appearing once. A word on this clone: Its specificity is not known.

Any history of autoimmune disease or systemic immunosuppression disqualified patients. This CDR3 is 14 amino acids long. V lost 6 bases, J lost 5 bases, and 17 bases lay in between. Germline V gives CDR1 SQVTM, CDR2 ANQGSEA. The sequenced sample was CD4+ or CD8+ T cells sorted from blood, obtained in a trial of the OX40 agonist ivuxolimab. This sequence joins TRBV29-1 and TRBJ1-5; TRBD1 might be the D (5 bases). The clonotype comes from an adult with an advanced solid tumor such as melanoma, head and neck, liver or kidney cancer. This CDR3 reads CSVESDSIDQPQHF. The DNA of the CDR3 is TGCAGCGTCGAAAGCGACAGTATCGATCAGCCCCAGCATTTT.